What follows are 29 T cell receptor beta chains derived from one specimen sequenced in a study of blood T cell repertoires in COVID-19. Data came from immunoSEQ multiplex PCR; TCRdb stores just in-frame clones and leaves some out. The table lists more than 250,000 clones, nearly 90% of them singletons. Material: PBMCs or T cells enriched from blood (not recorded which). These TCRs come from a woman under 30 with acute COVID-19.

The CDR3 loop reads CASSQRVTGGGVRAKNIQYF. In DNA, the CDR3 is TGTGCCAGCAGCCAACGTGTGACGGGAGGGGGGGTAAGGGCCAAAAACATTCAGTACTTC. V and J are TRBV3-1 (or the pseudogene TRBV3-2) and TRBJ2-4, with 8 bases that match TRBD2. CDR1 is LGHDT, CDR2 YNNKEL, per germline (reference sequence). Trimming at V came to 2 bases and at J to 1 base, leaving 16 bases not matched to a gene. CDR3 length: 20 amino acids.

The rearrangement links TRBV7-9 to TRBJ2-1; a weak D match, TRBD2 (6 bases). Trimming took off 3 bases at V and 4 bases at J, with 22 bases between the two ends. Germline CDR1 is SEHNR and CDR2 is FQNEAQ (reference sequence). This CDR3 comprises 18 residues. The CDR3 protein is CASSFHASDGTQYNEQFF. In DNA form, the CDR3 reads TGTGCCAGCAGCTTCCATGCCTCGGATGGGACTCAGTACAATGAGCAGTTCTTC.

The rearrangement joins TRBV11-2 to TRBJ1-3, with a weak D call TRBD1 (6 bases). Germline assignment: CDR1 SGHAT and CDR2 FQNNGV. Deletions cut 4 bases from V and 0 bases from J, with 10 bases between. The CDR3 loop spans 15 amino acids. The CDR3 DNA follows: TGTGCCAGCAGCTGGACAGAGAGCTCTGGAAACACCATATATTTT. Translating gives CASSWTESSGNTIYF.

The CDR3: CASSYSRGYEQYF. The CDR3 DNA reads TGTGCCAGCAGTTACTCGCGCGGGTACGAGCAGTACTTC. The chain links TRBV6-5 to TRBJ2-7; maybe TRBD2 (5 bases). The ends were cut back, 0 bases at V and 4 bases at J, with 7 bases in the middle. The CDR3 loop spans 13 amino acids. CDR1 and CDR2 from the germline V gene are MNHEY and SVGAGI.

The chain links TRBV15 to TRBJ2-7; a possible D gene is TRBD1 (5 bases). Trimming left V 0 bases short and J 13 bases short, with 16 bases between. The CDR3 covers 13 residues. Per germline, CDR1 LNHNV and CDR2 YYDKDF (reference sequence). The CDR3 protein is CATSREVPDRIYF. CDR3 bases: TGTGCCACCAGCAGAGAGGTACCCGACAGAATATACTTC.

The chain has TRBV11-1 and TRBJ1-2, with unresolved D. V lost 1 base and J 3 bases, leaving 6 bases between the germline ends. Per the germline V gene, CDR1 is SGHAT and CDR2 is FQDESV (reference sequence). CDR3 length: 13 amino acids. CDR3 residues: CASSLGRDYGYTF. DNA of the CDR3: TGTGCCAGCAGCTTAGGAAGAGACTATGGCTACACCTTC.

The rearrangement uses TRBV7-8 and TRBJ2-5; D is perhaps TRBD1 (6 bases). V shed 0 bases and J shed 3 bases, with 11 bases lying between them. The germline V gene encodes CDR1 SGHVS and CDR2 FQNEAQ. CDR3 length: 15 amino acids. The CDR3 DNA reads TGTGCCAGCAGCTTAGCCAGGGGCGGAGAAGAGACCCAGTACTTC. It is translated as CASSLARGGEETQYF.

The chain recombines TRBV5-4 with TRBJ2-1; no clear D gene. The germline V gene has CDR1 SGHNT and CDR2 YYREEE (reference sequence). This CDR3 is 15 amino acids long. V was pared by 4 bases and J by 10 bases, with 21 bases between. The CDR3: CASSQLKNSASEQFF. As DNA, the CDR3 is TGTGCCAGCAGCCAACTCAAAAATTCCGCAAGCGAGCAGTTCTTC. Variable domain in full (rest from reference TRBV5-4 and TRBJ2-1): ETGVTQSPTHLIKTRGQQVTLRCSSQSGHNTVSWYQQALGQGPQFIFQYYREEENGRGNFPPRFSGLQFPNYSSELNVNALELDDSALYLCASSQLKNSASEQFFGPGTRLTVL.

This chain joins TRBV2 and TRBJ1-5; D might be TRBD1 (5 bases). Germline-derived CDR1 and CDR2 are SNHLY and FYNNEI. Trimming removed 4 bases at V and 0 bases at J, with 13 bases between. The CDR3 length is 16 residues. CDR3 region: CASSGIVTDSNQPQHF. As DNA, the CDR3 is TGTGCCAGCAGTGGTATTGTGACAGATAGCAATCAGCCCCAGCATTTT.

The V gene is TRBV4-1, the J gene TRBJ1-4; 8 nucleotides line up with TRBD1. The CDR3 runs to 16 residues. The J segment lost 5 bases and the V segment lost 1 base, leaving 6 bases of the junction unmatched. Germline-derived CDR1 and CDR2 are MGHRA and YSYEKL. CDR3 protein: CASSQAIQGGNEKLFF. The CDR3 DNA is TGCGCCAGCAGCCAAGCAATACAGGGGGGGAATGAAAAACTGTTTTTT.

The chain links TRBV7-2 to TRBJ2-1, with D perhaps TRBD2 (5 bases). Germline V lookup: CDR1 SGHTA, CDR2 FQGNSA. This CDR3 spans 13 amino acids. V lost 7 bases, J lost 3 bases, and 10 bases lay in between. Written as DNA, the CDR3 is TGTGCCAGCAACCGGGGTCACTACAATGAGCAGTTCTTC. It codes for CASNRGHYNEQFF.

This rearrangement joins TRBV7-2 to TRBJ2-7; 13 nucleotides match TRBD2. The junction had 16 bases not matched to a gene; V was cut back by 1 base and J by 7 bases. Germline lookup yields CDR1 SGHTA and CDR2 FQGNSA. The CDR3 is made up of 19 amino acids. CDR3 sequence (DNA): TGTGCCAGCAGCTTAGGTGGAAATCAGCGGACTAGCGGGAGTGTTGAGCAGTACTTC. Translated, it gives CASSLGGNQRTSGSVEQYF.

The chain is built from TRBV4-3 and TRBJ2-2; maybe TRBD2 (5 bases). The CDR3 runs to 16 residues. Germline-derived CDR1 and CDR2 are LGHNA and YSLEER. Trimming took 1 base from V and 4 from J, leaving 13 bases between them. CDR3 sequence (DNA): TGCGCCAGCAGCCAAGTGAGAGCAGGAGGCACCGGGGAGCTGTTTTTT. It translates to CASSQVRAGGTGELFF.

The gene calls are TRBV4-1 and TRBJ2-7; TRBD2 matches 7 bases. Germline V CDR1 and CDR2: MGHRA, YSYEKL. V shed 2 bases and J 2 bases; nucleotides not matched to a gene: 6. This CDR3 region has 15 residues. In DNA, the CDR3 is TGCGCCAGCAGCCAACGCCGGGACTACCCCTACGAGCAGTACTTC. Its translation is CASSQRRDYPYEQYF.

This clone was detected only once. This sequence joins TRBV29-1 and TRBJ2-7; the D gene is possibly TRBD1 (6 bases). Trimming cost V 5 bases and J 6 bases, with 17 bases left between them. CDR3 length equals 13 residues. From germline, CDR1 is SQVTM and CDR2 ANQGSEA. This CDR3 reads CSVSLGTTSEQYF. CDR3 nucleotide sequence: TGCAGCGTTTCCCTCGGGACAACCTCCGAGCAGTACTTC.

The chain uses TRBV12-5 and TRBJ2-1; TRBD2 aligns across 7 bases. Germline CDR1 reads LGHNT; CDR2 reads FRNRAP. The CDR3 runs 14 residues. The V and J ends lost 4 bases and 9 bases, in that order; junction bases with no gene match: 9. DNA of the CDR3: TGTGCTAGTGGTTCCGGCGGGAGTGTCTCTGAGCAGTTCTTC. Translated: CASGSGGSVSEQFF.

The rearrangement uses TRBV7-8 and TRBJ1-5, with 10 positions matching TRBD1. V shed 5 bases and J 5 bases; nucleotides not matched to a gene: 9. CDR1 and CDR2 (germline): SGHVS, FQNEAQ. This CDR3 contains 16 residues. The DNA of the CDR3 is TGTGCCAGCAGCATAAACCGGGACAGGGGACATCAGCCCCAGCATTTT. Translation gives CASSINRDRGHQPQHF.

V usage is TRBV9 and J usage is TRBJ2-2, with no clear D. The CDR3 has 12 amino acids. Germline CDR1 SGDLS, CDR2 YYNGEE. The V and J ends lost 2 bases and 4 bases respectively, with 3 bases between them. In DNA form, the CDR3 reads TGTGCCAGCAGCGTCTCCACCGGGGAGCTGTTTTTT. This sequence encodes CASSVSTGELFF.

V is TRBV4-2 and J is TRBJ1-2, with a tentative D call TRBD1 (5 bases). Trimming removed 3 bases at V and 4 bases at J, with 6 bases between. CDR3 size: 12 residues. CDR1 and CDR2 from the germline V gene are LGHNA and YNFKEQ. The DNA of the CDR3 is TGTGCCAGCAGCCAGGGGCGCTATGGCTACACCTTC. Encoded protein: CASSQGRYGYTF.

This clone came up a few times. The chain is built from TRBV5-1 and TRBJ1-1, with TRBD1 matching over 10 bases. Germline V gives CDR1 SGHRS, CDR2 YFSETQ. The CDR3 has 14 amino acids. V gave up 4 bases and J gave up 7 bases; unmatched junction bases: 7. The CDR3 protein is CASSQSGQGVEAFF. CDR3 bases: TGCGCCAGCAGCCAGTCAGGACAGGGGGTTGAAGCTTTCTTT.

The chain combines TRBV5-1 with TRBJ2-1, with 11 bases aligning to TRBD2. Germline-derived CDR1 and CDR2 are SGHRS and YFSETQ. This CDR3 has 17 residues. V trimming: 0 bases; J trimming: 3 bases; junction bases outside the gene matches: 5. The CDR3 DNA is TGCGCCAGCAGCTTGGGACTAGCGGGAATGTTCTACAATGAGCAGTTCTTC. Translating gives CASSLGLAGMFYNEQFF.

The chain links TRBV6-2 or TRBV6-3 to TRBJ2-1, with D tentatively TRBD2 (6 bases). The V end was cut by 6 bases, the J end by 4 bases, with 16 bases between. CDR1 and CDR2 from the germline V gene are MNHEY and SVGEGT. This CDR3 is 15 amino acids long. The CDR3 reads CASSRRAEIYNEQFF. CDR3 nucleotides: TGTGCCAGCAGCCGGAGGGCCGAGATATACAATGAGCAGTTCTTC.

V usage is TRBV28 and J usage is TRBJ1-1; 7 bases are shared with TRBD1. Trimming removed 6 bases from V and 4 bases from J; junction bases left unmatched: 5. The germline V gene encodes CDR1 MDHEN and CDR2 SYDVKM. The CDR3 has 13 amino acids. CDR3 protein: CASRLQGTTEAFF. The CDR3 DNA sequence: TGTGCCAGCAGACTACAGGGGACCACTGAAGCTTTCTTT.

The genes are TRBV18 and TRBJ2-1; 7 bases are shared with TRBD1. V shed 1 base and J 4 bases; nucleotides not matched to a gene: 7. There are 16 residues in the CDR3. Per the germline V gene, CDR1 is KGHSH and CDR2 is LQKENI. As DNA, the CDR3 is TGTGCCAGCTCACCACGACAAGGACAGGCGTACAATGAGCAGTTCTTC. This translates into CASSPRQGQAYNEQFF.

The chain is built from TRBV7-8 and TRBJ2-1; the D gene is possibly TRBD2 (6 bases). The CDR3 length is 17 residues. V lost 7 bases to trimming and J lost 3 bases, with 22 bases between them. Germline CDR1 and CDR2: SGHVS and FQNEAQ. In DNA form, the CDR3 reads TGTGCCAGCAACGGCGGGACCGAACCCCCCGGCTACAATGAGCAGTTCTTC. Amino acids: CASNGGTEPPGYNEQFF.

The CDR3 spells CASSPGQGLRATNEKLFF. CDR3 coding DNA: TGCGCCAGCAGCCCGGGACAGGGGTTGAGAGCAACTAATGAAAAACTGTTTTTT. The rearrangement links TRBV10-2 to TRBJ1-4; 10 bases match TRBD1. V trimming: 6 bases; J trimming: 0 bases; junction bases outside the gene matches: 10. Per germline, CDR1 WSHSY and CDR2 SAAADI. This CDR3 contains 18 residues.

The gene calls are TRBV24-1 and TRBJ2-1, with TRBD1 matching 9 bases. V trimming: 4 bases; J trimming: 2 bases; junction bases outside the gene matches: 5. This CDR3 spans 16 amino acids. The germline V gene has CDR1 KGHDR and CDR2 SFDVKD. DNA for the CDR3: TGTGCCACCAGTGACCCCGGGACAGGGACCTACAATGAGCAGTTCTTC. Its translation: CATSDPGTGTYNEQFF.

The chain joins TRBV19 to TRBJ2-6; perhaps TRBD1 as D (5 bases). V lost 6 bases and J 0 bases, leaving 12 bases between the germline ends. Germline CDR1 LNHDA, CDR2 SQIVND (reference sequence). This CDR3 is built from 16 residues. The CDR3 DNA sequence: TGTGCCAGTAGAAACAGGCTGATCTCTGGGGCCAACGTCCTGACTTTC. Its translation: CASRNRLISGANVLTF.

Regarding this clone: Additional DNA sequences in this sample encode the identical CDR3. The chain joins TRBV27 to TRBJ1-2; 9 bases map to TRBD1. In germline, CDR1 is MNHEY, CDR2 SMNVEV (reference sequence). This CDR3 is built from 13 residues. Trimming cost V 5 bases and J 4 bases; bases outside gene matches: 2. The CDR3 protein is CASSMGQGYGYTF. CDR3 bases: TGTGCCAGCAGTATGGGACAGGGCTATGGCTACACCTTC.